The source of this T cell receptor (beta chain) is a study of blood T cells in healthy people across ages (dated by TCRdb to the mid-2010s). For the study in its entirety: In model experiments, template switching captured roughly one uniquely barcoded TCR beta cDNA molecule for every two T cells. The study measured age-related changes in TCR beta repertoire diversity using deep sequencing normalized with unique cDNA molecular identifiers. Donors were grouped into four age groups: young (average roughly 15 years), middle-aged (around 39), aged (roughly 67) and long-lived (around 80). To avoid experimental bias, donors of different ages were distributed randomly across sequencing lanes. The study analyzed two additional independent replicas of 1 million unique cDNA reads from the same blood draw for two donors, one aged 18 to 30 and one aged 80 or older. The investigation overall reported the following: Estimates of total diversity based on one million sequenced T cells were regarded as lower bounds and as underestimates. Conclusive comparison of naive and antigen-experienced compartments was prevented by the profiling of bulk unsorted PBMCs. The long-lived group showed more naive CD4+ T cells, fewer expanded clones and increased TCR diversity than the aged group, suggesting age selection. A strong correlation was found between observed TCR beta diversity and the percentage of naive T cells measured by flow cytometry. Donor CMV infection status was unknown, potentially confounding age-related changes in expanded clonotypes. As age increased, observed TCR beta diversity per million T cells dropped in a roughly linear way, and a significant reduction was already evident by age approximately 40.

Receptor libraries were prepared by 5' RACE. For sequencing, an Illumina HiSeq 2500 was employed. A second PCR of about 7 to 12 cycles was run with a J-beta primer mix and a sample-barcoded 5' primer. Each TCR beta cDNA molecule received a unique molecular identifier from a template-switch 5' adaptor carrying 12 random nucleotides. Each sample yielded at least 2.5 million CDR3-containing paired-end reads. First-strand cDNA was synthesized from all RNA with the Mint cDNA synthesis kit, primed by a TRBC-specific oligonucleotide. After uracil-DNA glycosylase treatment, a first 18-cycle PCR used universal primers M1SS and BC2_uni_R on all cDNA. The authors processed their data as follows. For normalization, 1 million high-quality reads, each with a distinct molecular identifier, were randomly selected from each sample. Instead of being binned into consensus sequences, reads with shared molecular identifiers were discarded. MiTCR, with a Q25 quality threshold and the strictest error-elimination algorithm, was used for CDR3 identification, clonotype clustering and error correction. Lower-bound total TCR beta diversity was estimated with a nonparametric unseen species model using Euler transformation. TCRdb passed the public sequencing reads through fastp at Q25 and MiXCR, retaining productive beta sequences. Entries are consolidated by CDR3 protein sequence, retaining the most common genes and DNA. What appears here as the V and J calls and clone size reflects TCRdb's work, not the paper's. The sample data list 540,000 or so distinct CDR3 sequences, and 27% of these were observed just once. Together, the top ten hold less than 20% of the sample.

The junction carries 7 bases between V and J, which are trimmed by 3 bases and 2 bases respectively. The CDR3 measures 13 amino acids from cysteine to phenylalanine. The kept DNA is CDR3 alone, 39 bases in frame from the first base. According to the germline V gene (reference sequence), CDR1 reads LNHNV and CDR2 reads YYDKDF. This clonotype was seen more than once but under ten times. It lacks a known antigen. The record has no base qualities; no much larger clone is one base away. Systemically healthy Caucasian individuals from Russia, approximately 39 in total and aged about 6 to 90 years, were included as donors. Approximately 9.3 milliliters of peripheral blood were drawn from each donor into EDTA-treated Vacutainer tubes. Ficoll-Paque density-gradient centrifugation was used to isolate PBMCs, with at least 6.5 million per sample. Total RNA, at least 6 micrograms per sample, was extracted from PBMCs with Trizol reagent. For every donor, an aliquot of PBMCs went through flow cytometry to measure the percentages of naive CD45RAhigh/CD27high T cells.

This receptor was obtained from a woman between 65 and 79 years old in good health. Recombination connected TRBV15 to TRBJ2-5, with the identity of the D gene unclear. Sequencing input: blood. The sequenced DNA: TGTGCCACCAGCAGGCGGATTCAAGAGACCCAGTACTTC. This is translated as CATSRRIQETQYF.